Listed below are T cell receptor beta chains from one sample, sequenced in a study of control samples from healthy donors and cancer patients. TCRdb's table, derived via immunoSEQ multiplex PCR, lists solely in-frame clones and lacks some. This sample yields approximately 70,000 clones, of which over 70% are seen a single time; about 26% belongs to the top ten. Sequencing was done on a sample of blood. The receptor source for this set is a man aged 45 to 65 in good health. The CDR3 runs from the conserved cysteine through the conserved F or W. The order of the fields is D gene, clone size, V gene, J gene, CDR3 DNA, CDR3 protein. A D gene is named only where the DNA matches it firmly. Only some rows state a clone size, as once, few, many or a class for expanded clones.

.,.,TRBV28,TRBJ2-7,TGTGCCAGCAGTTTACAGGGGCAATTTGCCTACGAGCAGTACTTC,CASSLQGQFAYEQYF
TRBD1,.,TRBV5-4,TRBJ1-6,TGTGCCAGCAGGGCCCGGGACAGGGGGGGTTATAATTCACCCCTCCACTTT,CASRARDRGGYNSPLHF
.,.,TRBV19,TRBJ2-7,TGTGCCAGTAGTCCGCCGGGTTCCTACGAGCAGTACTTC,CASSPPGSYEQYF
TRBD1,.,TRBV30,TRBJ2-2,TGTGCCTGGAGCCGACAGGGGGACACCGGGGAGCTGTTTTTT,CAWSRQGDTGELFF
.,.,TRBV5-6,TRBJ1-2,TGTGCCAGCAGCTTGAGCAATGCCCCTGGCTACACCTTC,CASSLSNAPGYTF
.,.,TRBV28,TRBJ2-5,TGTGCCAGCACCTCGGTCCCAGCAAGGACCCAGTACTTC,CASTSVPARTQYF
.,.,TRBV7-9,TRBJ2-2,TGTGCCAGCAGCTTACAGGCAGGGGTCTCCGGGGAGCTGTTTTTT,CASSLQAGVSGELFF
.,.,TRBV5-1,TRBJ2-7,TGCGCCAGCAGCTTGAGTACATATTACGAGCAGTACTTC,CASSLSTYYEQYF
.,.,TRBV19,TRBJ2-5,TGTGCCAGTAGGAGCGGAAAGACCCAGTACTTC,CASRSGKTQYF
.,.,TRBV5-4,TRBJ2-2,TGTGCCAGCAGCTTTAAGGGAATTAACACCGGGGAGCTGTTTTTT,CASSFKGINTGELFF
.,.,TRBV7-3,TRBJ2-3,TGTGCCAGCAGCTCCGGGGGCACAGTCACGCAGTATTTT,CASSSGGTVTQYF
.,.,TRBV5-4,TRBJ2-6,TGTGCCAGCAGCTTGGATGGGGGGGCCAACGTCCTGACTTTC,CASSLDGGANVLTF
TRBD2,.,TRBV5-6,TRBJ2-1,TGTGCCAGCAGCTTGCCATTAGCGGGGGGGCGTCCCCATGAGCAGTTCTTC,CASSLPLAGGRPHEQFF
.,.,TRBV12-2,TRBJ2-7,TGTGCAAGTCGCTTCCCACCGCCGTATAGCTCCTACGAGCAGTACTTC,CASRFPPPYSSYEQYF
.,.,TRBV4-3,TRBJ2-1,TGCGCCAGCAGCCAAGAGTCCAGGGCCTCCTACAATGAGCAGTTCTTC,CASSQESRASYNEQFF
TRBD1,.,TRBV5-4,TRBJ1-1,TGTGCCAGCAGCTCCGCGACAGGGAAGAACACTGAAGCTTTCTTT,CASSSATGKNTEAFF
TRBD1,.,TRBV7-2,TRBJ2-2,TGTGCCAGCAGCACGCGACAGGGCACCGGGGAGCTGTTTTTT,CASSTRQGTGELFF
.,.,TRBV7-9,TRBJ1-2,TGTGCCAGCAGCGGAGATACAGGGAACTATGGCTACACCTTC,CASSGDTGNYGYTF
.,.,TRBV6-5,TRBJ2-7,TGTGCCAGCAGTTTCGACCGGGGTTCCTACGAGCAGTACTTC,CASSFDRGSYEQYF
TRBD2,.,TRBV18,TRBJ2-3,TGTGCCAGCTCACGGCGGACTAGCGGCGCCTTAGAAACAGATACGCAGTATTTT,CASSRRTSGALETDTQYF
.,once,TRBV10-3,TRBJ1-5,TGTGCCATCAGGGGACTATCAGAGGGGCCCCAGCATTTT,CAIRGLSEGPQHF
TRBD1,.,TRBV27,TRBJ1-1,TGTGCCAGCCAGGGGGGGAACACTGAAGCTTTCTTT,CASQGGNTEAFF
.,once,TRBV5-1,TRBJ1-1,TGCGCCAGCAGCTTGGAACCCCGGTTAGTGGGAAGGATGAACACTGAAGCTTTCTTT,CASSLEPRLVGRMNTEAFF
TRBD1,.,TRBV19,TRBJ1-5,TGTGCCAGTAGTTCCGACAGGGGGTTTAATCAGCCCCAGCATTTT,CASSSDRGFNQPQHF
.,.,TRBV12-5,TRBJ1-6,TGTGCTAGTGCCCCTTATAATTCACCCCTCCACTTT,CASAPYNSPLHF
.,.,TRBV11-2,TRBJ2-1,TGTGCCAGCAGCTTAGTCGGGAGCTCCTACAATGAGCAGTTCTTC,CASSLVGSSYNEQFF
TRBD1,.,TRBV28,TRBJ1-2,TGTGCCAGCAGCCCACAGGGGGATTTAGGCTACACCTTC,CASSPQGDLGYTF
.,.,TRBV9,TRBJ1-4,TGTGCCAGCAGCCACGATTCCCGGGGCAATGAAAAACTGTTTTTT,CASSHDSRGNEKLFF
.,.,TRBV11-3,TRBJ2-7,TGTGCCAGCAGGGGCCAAACCTACGAGCAGTACTTC,CASRGQTYEQYF
.,.,TRBV6-6,TRBJ1-1,TGTGCCAGCACCCCCCCGGGGGTCACTGAAGCTTTCTTT,CASTPPGVTEAFF
.,.,TRBV12-3/TRBV12-4,TRBJ1-2,TGTGCCAGCAGTTTTTCAGATAACTATGGCTACACCTTC,CASSFSDNYGYTF
TRBD1,.,TRBV20-1,TRBJ2-1,TGCAGTGCTAGTTCGGACAGGGTTCGGGATGAGCAGTTCTTC,CSASSDRVRDEQFF
.,.,TRBV12-3/TRBV12-4,TRBJ1-5,TGTGCCAGCAGTTTAGTGGGCAATCAGCCCCAGCATTTT,CASSLVGNQPQHF
.,.,TRBV28,TRBJ1-4,TGTGCCAGCAGTCTCACCCAGGGGAGGTGGGATGAAAAACTGTTTTTT,CASSLTQGRWDEKLFF
.,few,TRBV6-1,TRBJ1-2,TGTGCCAGCAGTGAACCCGGGAGAAATGGCTACACCTTC,CASSEPGRNGYTF
.,once,TRBV24-1,TRBJ2-7,TGTGCCACCAGTGACGGAGGGGGGATCGAGCAGTACTTC,CATSDGGGIEQYF
TRBD1,.,TRBV28,TRBJ1-3,TGTGCCAGCAGTTTGGTCGCTACAGGGGGTGGAAACACCATATATTTT,CASSLVATGGGNTIYF
.,.,TRBV28,TRBJ2-3,TGTGCCAGCAGTTTTACTGGAGGGGCTAGCCAGTATTTT,CASSFTGGASQYF
TRBD2,medium-sized,TRBV28,TRBJ2-4,TGTGCCAGCGCACTAGCGGGAGAGTTAGCCAAAAACATTCAGTACTTC,CASALAGELAKNIQYF
.,.,TRBV6-6,TRBJ1-5,TGTGCCAGCAGCGACAGTCAGCCCCAGCATTTT,CASSDSQPQHF
TRBD1,.,TRBV7-9,TRBJ1-3,TGTGCCAGCAGCAAGACAGGGGCAGGAAACACCATATATTTT,CASSKTGAGNTIYF
.,.,TRBV7-2,TRBJ2-2,TGTGCCAGCAGCTCCCCTGGCGCATGGATAACCGGGGAGCTGTTTTTT,CASSSPGAWITGELFF
.,.,TRBV19,TRBJ2-5,TGTGCCATAAAATTCCGGGACACCTACTTCCAAGAGACCCAGTACTTC,CAIKFRDTYFQETQYF
TRBD2,.,TRBV24-1,TRBJ2-5,TGTGCCTGCGGGGGACTAGATGGGACCCAGTACTTC,CACGGLDGTQYF
.,.,TRBV29-1,TRBJ1-4,TGCAGCGTTAGGGAGACGGGAAATGAAAAACTGTTTTTT,CSVRETGNEKLFF